This T cell receptor (beta chain) stems from a study of cytomegalovirus exposure and HLA in healthy donors. Study-wide results and limits: Among TCR sequences, most were rare, though some public TCRs appeared in many donors. Later analysis showed TCR association rates varying by HLA locus, highest for DRB1 and lowest for HLA-C. Sequencing likely produced, as an artifact, a cluster of highly shared sequence variants. In a later analysis, specific HLA alleles were associated with approximately 16,000 TCR beta sequences at a 0.05 false discovery rate.

The PCR was carried out with 60 Vbeta primers and 13 Jbeta primers. The repertoire was sequenced with immunoSEQ multiplex PCR; TCRdb's copy has only in-frame clones and lacks some. This sample yields about 190,000 clones, of which about 80% are seen a single time; about 2% belongs to the top ten. Of note for this clone: Its antigen is unknown.

This CDR3 has 19 residues. Germline V gives CDR1 SGDLS, CDR2 YYNGEE. Trimming took 3 bases from V and 4 from J; bases not matched to a gene: 18. J is TRBJ2-1 and V is TRBV9, with 8 bases matching TRBD2. The sequenced sample was PBMCs. This TCR was sampled from a woman aged 18-35 years in good health and CMV-seropositive. CDR3 bases: TGTGCCAGCAGCGGAGGGAAGGGGCCCGGGGGGGCCATATACAATGAGCAGTTCTTC. Its protein product is CASSGGKGPGGAIYNEQFF. Variable domain in full (rest from reference TRBV9 and TRBJ2-1): DSGVTQTPKHLITATGQRVTLRCSPRSGDLSVYWYQQSLDQGLQFLIQYYNGEERAKGNILERFSAQQFPDLHSELNLSSLELGDSALYFCASSGGKGPGGAIYNEQFFGPGTRLTVL.